A selection of T cell receptor beta chains follows, all from one sample in a study of blood T cells in healthy people across ages. TCRdb itself ran the 5' RACE reads through MiXCR, one entry per CDR3 protein. The sample shows roughly 800,000 distinct CDR3 sequences, 58% of them seen only once. Input material: blood. These receptors all stem from a man aged 30 to 39 in good health. CDR3s include the opening cysteine and the closing phenylalanine or tryptophan. The D gene is left open where the match is weak. Clone size is shown for a subset of rows, as once, few, many or a class of expanded clone.

CDR3 DNA	CDR3 protein	clone size	V gene	J gene	D gene
TGCGCCAGCACGCGGGACAGGGAGCAAGAATTATCAAGCAATCAGCCCCAGCATTTT	CASTRDREQELSSNQPQHF	.	TRBV5-1	TRBJ1-5	TRBD1
TGTGCCAGCACCTCGACAGGGCCACACGAGCAGTACTTC	CASTSTGPHEQYF	few	TRBV7-2	TRBJ2-7	TRBD1
TGCGCCAGCAGCCAAGGCGAGCCGTCTAGGGGTGAGCAGTACTTC	CASSQGEPSRGEQYF	.	TRBV4-3	TRBJ2-5	.
TGTGCCAGCAGCTTCTCCCGGGTCCCCGGGCGAGAGACCCAGTACTTC	CASSFSRVPGRETQYF	.	TRBV7-7	TRBJ2-5	.
TGCAGTGCTAGAGCCAGACTAGCCCTATTGGACAATGAGCAGTTCTTC	CSARARLALLDNEQFF	.	TRBV20-1	TRBJ2-1	TRBD2
TGCAGCGCCATATCAGCGGGAGGGATGAATGAGCAGTTCTTC	CSAISAGGMNEQFF	.	TRBV29-1	TRBJ2-1	TRBD2
TGTGCCGGCAGTTCCCGGTCCGGGACAGGGGTTTGGGGCTACACCTTC	CAGSSRSGTGVWGYTF	.	TRBV6-5	TRBJ1-2	TRBD1
TGTGCCAGCAGCTTAGCTCCAAGGGGACATGGATCCTACGAGCAGTACTTC	CASSLAPRGHGSYEQYF	few	TRBV7-2	TRBJ2-7	.
TGTGCCAGCAGCCGACTAGAATCCGGCGAGCAGTTCTTC	CASSRLESGEQFF	.	TRBV6-6	TRBJ2-1	.
TGTGCCAGCAGCCAGGGTAGCCATCAGCCCCAGCATTTT	CASSQGSHQPQHF	.	TRBV5-5	TRBJ1-5	.
TGTGCCAGCAGTGGGCCGGGGGGCGCGTACGAGCAGTACTTC	CASSGPGGAYEQYF	.	TRBV12-3/TRBV12-4	TRBJ2-7	.
TGTGCCAGCAGTCACCTCCCTAGCGGGGTTAGCACAGATACGCAGTATTTT	CASSHLPSGVSTDTQYF	few	TRBV6-2/TRBV6-3	TRBJ2-3	TRBD2
TGCAGTGCTAGAGAATATCGAGGACTAGCGGGCTTCGGAGAGCAGTACTTC	CSAREYRGLAGFGEQYF	few	TRBV20-1	TRBJ2-7	TRBD2
TGTGCCAGCAGTAAGGACGGGAACATTCAGTACTTC	CASSKDGNIQYF	.	TRBV2	TRBJ2-4	.
TGTGCCAGTAGGGGTAGCGGGATCTCCTACAATGAGCAGTTCTTC	CASRGSGISYNEQFF	.	TRBV19	TRBJ2-1	TRBD2
TGCAGCGTTGAGCGTCAGGCAGGGAACTATGGCTACACCTTC	CSVERQAGNYGYTF	.	TRBV29-1	TRBJ1-2	.
TGCAGTGCTAGTGGGTTGTCAGGTTCCTACAATGAGCGGTTCTTC	CSASGLSGSYNERFF	.	TRBV20-1	TRBJ2-1	.
TGTGCCAGCAGCCAAGTCTCTAGCGGGATCTACAATGAGCAGTTCTTC	CASSQVSSGIYNEQFF	few	TRBV3-1	TRBJ2-1	TRBD2
TGCAGTGCTCAAGGGGGAAAGGGGGGTGTGGAGCAGTACTTC	CSAQGGKGGVEQYF	few	TRBV20-1	TRBJ2-7	.
TGTGCCAGCAGATTTTTGAAGGACAGGGACTATGGCTACACCTTC	CASRFLKDRDYGYTF	.	TRBV6-6	TRBJ1-2	TRBD1